Following are 5 T cell receptor beta chains from one sample sequenced in a study of blood T cell repertoires in COVID-19. The assay was immunoSEQ multiplex PCR, and TCRdb's table has in-frame clones only and misses some. The table includes approximately 210,000 clones, roughly four fifths detected once. The sequenced sample was peripheral blood. Receptors originate from a woman between 50 and 59 years old with active or convalescent COVID-19.

The chain employs TRBV28 and TRBJ1-6; D unresolved. CDR1 is MDHEN and CDR2 is SYDVKM in the germline V gene. The CDR3 loop spans 16 amino acids. V lost 7 bases, J lost 2 bases, and 15 bases lay in between. The CDR3: CASTPVGRAYNSPLHF. CDR3 DNA sequence: TGTGCCAGCACCCCGGTCGGGCGGGCCTATAATTCACCCCTCCACTTT.

This rearrangement joins TRBV29-1 to TRBJ2-2; 9 bases agree with TRBD1. Per the germline V gene, CDR1 is SQVTM and CDR2 is ANQGSEA. The junction had 8 bases not matched to a gene; V was cut back by 8 bases and J by 4 bases. This CDR3 has 14 amino acids. CDR3 coding DNA: TGCAGCTCCATGGGGGACAGGGCCACCGGGGAGCTGTTTTTT. This sequence encodes CSSMGDRATGELFF.

This chain uses TRBV27 with TRBJ1-2; 7 nucleotides match TRBD1. Trimming at V came to 2 bases and at J to 5 bases, leaving 11 bases not matched to a gene. CDR3 length: 16 amino acids. Germline V CDR1 and CDR2: MNHEY, SMNVEV (reference sequence). The DNA of the CDR3 is TGTGCCAGCAGTTTACCGTCCCCGGGACAGAGATATGGCTACACCTTC. Translating gives CASSLPSPGQRYGYTF.

V is TRBV24-1 and J is TRBJ2-1; D may be TRBD1 (6 bases). Trimming pared 5 bases from V and 2 bases from J, leaving 21 bases between. The CDR3 runs 18 residues. Looked up from germline, CDR1 is KGHDR and CDR2 is SFDVKD. CDR3 protein: CATSGAGPRGSTYNEQFF. The CDR3, as DNA: TGTGCCACCAGTGGGGCCGGGCCTAGGGGGAGCACCTACAATGAGCAGTTCTTC.

The chain has TRBV19 and TRBJ1-1; no firm D call. The CDR3 length is 13 residues. Per the germline V gene, CDR1 is LNHDA and CDR2 is SQIVND (reference sequence). V lost 2 bases and J lost 4, with 8 bases in between. CDR3 DNA: TGTGCCAGTAGTATACGGGTTGTCACTGAAGCTTTCTTT. Its protein product is CASSIRVVTEAFF. Variable domain in full (rest from reference TRBV19 and TRBJ1-1): DGGITQSPKYLFRKEGQNVTLSCEQNLNHDAMYWYRQDPGQGLRLIYYSQIVNDFQKGDIAEGYSVSREKKESFPLTVTSAQKNPTAFYLCASSIRVVTEAFFGQGTRLTVV.